These T cell receptor beta chains were read from a single sample in a study of CD8 T cells in ankylosing spondylitis. TCRdb re-called the 5' RACE reads through MiXCR, storing one row per CDR3 protein. The sample lists under 200,000 distinct CDR3 sequences, approximately 10% occurring once. What was sequenced was blood, either unsorted or a sorted T cell fraction (not recorded which). These receptors came from a male donor with ankylosing spondylitis or in good health (not recorded which). The CDR3 runs from the conserved cysteine through the conserved F or W. Each record gives: J gene, V gene, D gene, clone size, CDR3 length, CDR3 protein, CDR3 DNA. D genes are given only for firm matches. Rows give clone size only sometimes, using once, few, many, or a class for an expanded clone.

j_gene: TRBJ2-1
v_gene: TRBV6-5
d_gene: -
abundance: many
len: 15
CDR3aa: CASSYRGRPQKGQFF
CDR3nt: TGTGCCAGCAGTTACAGGGGCAGACCCCAAAAAGGGCAGTTCTTC

j_gene: TRBJ2-7
v_gene: TRBV5-1
d_gene: TRBD2
abundance: many
len: 15
CDR3aa: CASSSDSGVTYEQYF
CDR3nt: TGCGCCAGCTCTTCGGATAGCGGGGTTACCTACGAGCAGTACTTC

j_gene: TRBJ2-7
v_gene: TRBV6-2/TRBV6-3
d_gene: -
abundance: -
len: 16
CDR3aa: CASSYGSVDRSYEQYF
CDR3nt: TGTGCCAGCAGTTACGGGTCCGTCGACAGGAGCTACGAGCAGTACTTC

j_gene: TRBJ1-6
v_gene: TRBV7-2
d_gene: -
abundance: -
len: 15
CDR3aa: CASSLYGDGDSPLHF
CDR3nt: TGTGCCAGCAGCTTATACGGCGATGGGGATTCACCCCTCCACTTT

j_gene: TRBJ2-1
v_gene: TRBV9
d_gene: -
abundance: few
len: 14
CDR3aa: CASSGGAGYNEQFF
CDR3nt: TGTGCCAGCAGCGGGGGAGCAGGGTACAATGAGCAGTTCTTC

j_gene: TRBJ2-1
v_gene: TRBV29-1
d_gene: -
abundance: many
len: 12
CDR3aa: CSVEVWEMQQFF
CDR3nt: TGCAGCGTTGAAGTATGGGAGATGCAGCAGTTCTTC

j_gene: TRBJ2-3
v_gene: TRBV5-1
d_gene: TRBD2
abundance: few
len: 14
CDR3aa: CASSLTSAADTQYF
CDR3nt: TGCGCCAGCAGCTTGACTAGCGCTGCAGATACGCAGTATTTT

j_gene: TRBJ2-3
v_gene: TRBV29-1
d_gene: -
abundance: many
len: 13
CDR3aa: CSVVVGGTDTQYF
CDR3nt: TGCAGCGTTGTAGTAGGGGGCACAGATACGCAGTATTTT

j_gene: TRBJ2-1
v_gene: TRBV4-3
d_gene: -
abundance: many
len: 14
CDR3aa: CASSQGPQLDEQFF
CDR3nt: TGCGCCAGCAGCCAAGGTCCTCAGTTGGATGAGCAGTTCTTC

j_gene: TRBJ2-2
v_gene: TRBV6-4
d_gene: -
abundance: -
len: 15
CDR3aa: CASSDSRKATGELFF
CDR3nt: TGTGCCAGCAGTGACTCAAGGAAGGCCACCGGGGAGCTGTTTTTT

j_gene: TRBJ1-3
v_gene: TRBV5-5
d_gene: -
abundance: -
len: 13
CDR3aa: CASSYFTGNTIYF
CDR3nt: TGTGCCAGCAGCTATTTTACTGGAAACACCATATATTTT

j_gene: TRBJ2-3
v_gene: TRBV11-2
d_gene: -
abundance: many
len: 14
CDR3aa: CASSLGIRTDTQYF
CDR3nt: TGTGCCAGCAGCTTAGGGATTAGAACAGATACGCAGTATTTT

j_gene: TRBJ2-7
v_gene: TRBV3-1
d_gene: TRBD1
abundance: many
len: 16
CDR3aa: CASSRGGGQETYEQYF
CDR3nt: TGTGCCAGCAGCCGAGGTGGGGGACAGGAGACCTACGAGCAGTACTTC

j_gene: TRBJ1-4
v_gene: TRBV5-1
d_gene: -
abundance: many
len: 16
CDR3aa: CASSLSVSGGNEKLFF
CDR3nt: TGCGCCAGCAGCTTGTCGGTGTCGGGAGGGAATGAAAAACTGTTTTTT

j_gene: TRBJ2-3
v_gene: TRBV20-1
d_gene: -
abundance: many
len: 14
CDR3aa: CSAIRGESTDTQYF
CDR3nt: TGCAGTGCTATCAGGGGGGAGAGCACAGATACGCAGTATTTT

j_gene: TRBJ2-4
v_gene: TRBV20-1
d_gene: TRBD2
abundance: many
len: 15
CDR3aa: CSASSGGGAKNIQYF
CDR3nt: TGCAGTGCTTCTAGCGGAGGTGGGGCCAAAAACATTCAGTACTTC

j_gene: TRBJ1-1
v_gene: TRBV21-1
d_gene: -
abundance: many
len: 15
CDR3aa: CASSKEGTLNTEAFF
CDR3nt: TGTGCCAGCAGCAAAGAAGGCACATTAAACACTGAAGCTTTCTTT

j_gene: TRBJ2-5
v_gene: TRBV12-3/TRBV12-4
d_gene: TRBD2
abundance: -
len: 15
CDR3aa: CASTRTSGGQETQYF
CDR3nt: TGTGCCAGCACCCGGACTAGCGGGGGTCAAGAGACCCAGTACTTC

j_gene: TRBJ2-7
v_gene: TRBV2
d_gene: -
abundance: few
len: 15
CDR3aa: CASSGSRGFYYEQYF
CDR3nt: TGTGCCAGCAGTGGGAGTCGCGGGTTTTACTACGAGCAGTACTTC

j_gene: TRBJ1-5
v_gene: TRBV5-1
d_gene: -
abundance: many
len: 17
CDR3aa: CASSDRPVIHPNQPQHF
CDR3nt: TGCGCCAGCAGCGACCGGCCCGTCATCCACCCAAATCAGCCCCAGCATTTT

j_gene: TRBJ1-1
v_gene: TRBV12-3/TRBV12-4
d_gene: TRBD1
abundance: many
len: 13
CDR3aa: CASSLAKGTGAFF
CDR3nt: TGTGCCAGCAGTTTAGCGAAGGGGACAGGAGCTTTCTTT

j_gene: TRBJ1-1
v_gene: TRBV3-1
d_gene: -
abundance: many
len: 14
CDR3aa: CASSQDPVNTEAFF
CDR3nt: TGTGCCAGCAGCCAAGACCCGGTGAACACTGAAGCTTTCTTT

j_gene: TRBJ1-2
v_gene: TRBV5-1
d_gene: -
abundance: few
len: 15
CDR3aa: CASSLLPTDNYGYTF
CDR3nt: TGCGCCAGCAGCTTGCTCCCTACGGACAACTATGGCTACACCTTC

j_gene: TRBJ2-3
v_gene: TRBV29-1
d_gene: TRBD2
abundance: few
len: 13
CDR3aa: CSVDKGRADTQYF
CDR3nt: TGCAGCGTTGATAAAGGGAGGGCAGATACGCAGTATTTT

j_gene: TRBJ2-5
v_gene: TRBV12-3/TRBV12-4
d_gene: TRBD2
abundance: -
len: 13
CDR3aa: CTSSEAGEGTQYF
CDR3nt: TGTACCAGCAGCGAAGCGGGAGAAGGTACCCAGTACTTC

j_gene: TRBJ2-2
v_gene: TRBV28
d_gene: TRBD1
abundance: -
len: 16
CDR3aa: CASRPTGTGGTGELFF
CDR3nt: TGTGCCAGCCGCCCGACCGGGACAGGGGGCACCGGGGAGCTGTTTTTT

j_gene: TRBJ2-5
v_gene: TRBV20-1
d_gene: TRBD2
abundance: many
len: 15
CDR3aa: CSARDPSGGLETQYF
CDR3nt: TGCAGTGCTAGAGATCCTAGCGGGGGATTGGAGACCCAGTACTTC

j_gene: TRBJ1-2
v_gene: TRBV6-1
d_gene: -
abundance: many
len: 17
CDR3aa: CASSRRDGKPLSYGYTF
CDR3nt: TGTGCCAGCAGTCGCCGGGACGGCAAACCGTTATCCTATGGCTACACCTTC

j_gene: TRBJ1-6
v_gene: TRBV27
d_gene: -
abundance: few
len: 14
CDR3aa: CASRRDTGNSPLHF
CDR3nt: TGTGCCAGCCGCCGGGACACGGGGAACTCACCCCTCCACTTT